This T cell receptor beta chain was observed in a study of blood T cell repertoires in COVID-19. As for the study in general: Samples taken during acute and convalescent COVID-19 were collected in the United States, Italy and Spain. From T cells, B-cell-depleted T cells, or PBMCs came the material, which was cDNA or gDNA.

Per the authors' pipeline: Amplification with reference gene primers provided the estimates of nucleated cell counts. Profiled with immunoSEQ multiplex PCR; TCRdb holds only in-frame clones, not every one. The V and J calls and clone size are taken from that table; D and trimming were inferred from the DNA. There are approximately 340,000 clones in the sample; 80% to 90% occur only once, and 2.5% to 3.5% lies in the top ten. Germline CDR1 LNHNV, CDR2 YYDKDF (reference sequence). The CDR3 covers 15 residues. V gave up 1 base and J gave up 1 base, with 11 bases separating them. This clonotype originated in a man aged 25 to 40 with active or convalescent COVID-19. The chain couples TRBV15 to TRBJ2-7, with a weak D call TRBD2 (7 bases). The sample taken for sequencing was peripheral blood. The CDR3, as DNA: TGTGCCACCAGCAGAGGGGGGGGCGGATCCTACGAGCAGTACTTC. Translating gives CATSRGGGGSYEQYF.